This T cell receptor (beta chain) was identified during a study of beta chain features in type 1 diabetes. Study background: Sorted cells, roughly 100,000,000 in number, were examined across all samples.

This clone has just a few counts. This sample also contains other DNA sequences that code for the same CDR3. Sequencing targeted expressed TCRB transcripts, as all isolated RNA had been reverse transcribed. Repertoires were generated with immunoSEQ multiplex PCR, while TCRdb's copy carries only in-frame clones and drops some. Among about 290,000 clones, under 8.5% were seen once, and the ten largest hold over 0.8%. Based on CD45RO/CCR7/CD25/CD127/CD95/CD27, CD4+ regulatory, stem cell-like memory, naive and central memory cells were sorted. The sequence was collected from a woman between 18 and 29 years old in good health. The sequencing sample was made of central memory CD4+ T cells from blood.

The CDR3 sequence is CASSPLTGENEQFF. The DNA of the CDR3 is TGTGCCAGCTCACCACTAACAGGGGAGAATGAGCAGTTCTTC. The J gene is TRBJ2-1, the V gene TRBV18, with 7 bases matching TRBD1. CDR3 length equals 14 residues. Losses at the gene ends were 1 base for V and 7 bases for J; bases not matched to a gene: 4. Germline V gene data show CDR1 as KGHSH and CDR2 as LQKENI.